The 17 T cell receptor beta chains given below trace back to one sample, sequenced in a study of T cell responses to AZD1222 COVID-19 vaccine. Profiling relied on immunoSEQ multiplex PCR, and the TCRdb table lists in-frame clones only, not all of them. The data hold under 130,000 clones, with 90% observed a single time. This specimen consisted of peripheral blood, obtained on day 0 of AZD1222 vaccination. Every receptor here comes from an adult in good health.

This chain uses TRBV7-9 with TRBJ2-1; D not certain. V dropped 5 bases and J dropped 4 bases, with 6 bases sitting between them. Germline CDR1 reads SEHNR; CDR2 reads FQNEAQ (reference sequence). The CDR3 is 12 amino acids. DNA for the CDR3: TGTGCCAGCAGCCCTAATTACAATGAGCAGTTCTTC. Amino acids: CASSPNYNEQFF.

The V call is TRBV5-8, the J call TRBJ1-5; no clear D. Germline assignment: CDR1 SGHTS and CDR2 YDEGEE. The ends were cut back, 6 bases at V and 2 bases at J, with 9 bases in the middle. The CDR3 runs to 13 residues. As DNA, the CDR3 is TGTGCCAGCACGGACCGGGGCAATCAGCCCCAGCATTTT. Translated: CASTDRGNQPQHF.

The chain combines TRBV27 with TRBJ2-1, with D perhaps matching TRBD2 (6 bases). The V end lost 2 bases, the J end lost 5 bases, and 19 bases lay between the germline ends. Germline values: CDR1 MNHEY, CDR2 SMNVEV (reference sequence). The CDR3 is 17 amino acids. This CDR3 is CASSLSGRAGPHNEQFF. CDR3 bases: TGTGCCAGCAGTTTAAGTGGCCGGGCGGGGCCCCACAATGAGCAGTTCTTC.

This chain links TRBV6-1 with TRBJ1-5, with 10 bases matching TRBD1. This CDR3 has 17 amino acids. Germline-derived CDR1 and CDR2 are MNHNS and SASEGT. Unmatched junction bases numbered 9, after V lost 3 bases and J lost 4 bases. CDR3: CASSDGGRTGGNQPQHF. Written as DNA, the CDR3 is TGTGCCAGCAGTGACGGGGGCAGGACAGGGGGTAATCAGCCCCAGCATTTT.

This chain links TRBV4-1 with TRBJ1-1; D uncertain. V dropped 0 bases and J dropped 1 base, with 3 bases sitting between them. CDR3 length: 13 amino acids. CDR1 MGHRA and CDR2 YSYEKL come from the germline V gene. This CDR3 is CASSQERNTEAFF. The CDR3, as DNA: TGCGCCAGCAGCCAAGAGAGGAACACTGAAGCTTTCTTT.

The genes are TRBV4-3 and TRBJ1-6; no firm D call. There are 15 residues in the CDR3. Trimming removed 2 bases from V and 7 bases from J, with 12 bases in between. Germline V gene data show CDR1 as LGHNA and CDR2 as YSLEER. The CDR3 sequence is CASSQHLQVNSPLHF. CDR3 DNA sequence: TGCGCCAGCAGCCAACATCTTCAGGTGAATTCACCCCTCCACTTT.

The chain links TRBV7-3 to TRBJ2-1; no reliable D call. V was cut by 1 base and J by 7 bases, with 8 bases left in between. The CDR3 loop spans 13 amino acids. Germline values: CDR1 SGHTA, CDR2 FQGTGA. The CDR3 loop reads CASSLNPGNEQFF. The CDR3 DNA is TGTGCCAGCAGCTTAAATCCCGGGAATGAGCAGTTCTTC.

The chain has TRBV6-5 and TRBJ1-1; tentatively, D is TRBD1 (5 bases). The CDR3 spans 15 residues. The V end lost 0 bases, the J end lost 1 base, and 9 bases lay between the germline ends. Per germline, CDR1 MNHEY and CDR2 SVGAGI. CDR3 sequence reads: CASSYSGLTNTEAFF. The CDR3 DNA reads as TGTGCCAGCAGTTACTCGGGGCTTACGAACACTGAAGCTTTCTTT.

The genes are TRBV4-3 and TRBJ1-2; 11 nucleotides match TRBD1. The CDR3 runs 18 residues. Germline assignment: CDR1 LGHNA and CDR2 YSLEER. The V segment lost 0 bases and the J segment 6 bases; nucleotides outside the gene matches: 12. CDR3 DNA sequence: TGCGCCAGCAGCCAAGATACTGGACAGGGGGCGAGAGGGGATGGCTACACCTTC. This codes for CASSQDTGQGARGDGYTF.

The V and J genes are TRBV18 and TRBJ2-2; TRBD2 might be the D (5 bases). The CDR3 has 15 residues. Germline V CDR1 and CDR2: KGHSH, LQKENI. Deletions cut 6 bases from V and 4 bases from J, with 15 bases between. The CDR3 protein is CASSPTSGSTGELFF. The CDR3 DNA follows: TGTGCCAGCTCGCCAACTTCGGGGTCCACCGGGGAGCTGTTTTTT.

CDR3 nucleotide sequence: TGTGCCTGGCAGAAGACAGGGAAGGTTGCAACTAATGAAAAACTGTTTTTT. It codes for CAWQKTGKVATNEKLFF. The chain has TRBV5-5 and TRBJ1-4, with TRBD1 matching 7 bases. V lost 10 bases and J lost 0; bases outside the gene matches: 15. The CDR3 extends over 17 amino acids. CDR1 is SGHKS, CDR2 YYEKEE, per germline (reference sequence).

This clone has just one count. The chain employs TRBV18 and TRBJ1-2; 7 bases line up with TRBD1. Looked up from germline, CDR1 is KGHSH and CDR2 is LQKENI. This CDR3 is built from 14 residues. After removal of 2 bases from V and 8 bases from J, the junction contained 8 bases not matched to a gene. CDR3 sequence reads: CASSPTDREGGYTF. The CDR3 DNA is TGTGCCAGCTCACCAACTGACAGGGAGGGCGGCTACACCTTC.

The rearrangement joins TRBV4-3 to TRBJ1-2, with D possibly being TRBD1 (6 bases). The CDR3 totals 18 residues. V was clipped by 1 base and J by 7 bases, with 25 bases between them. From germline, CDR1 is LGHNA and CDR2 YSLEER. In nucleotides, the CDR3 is TGCGCCAGCAGCCAAGCCTCCGACAGGCGATTTTTACGGGTTGGCTACACCTTC. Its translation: CASSQASDRRFLRVGYTF.

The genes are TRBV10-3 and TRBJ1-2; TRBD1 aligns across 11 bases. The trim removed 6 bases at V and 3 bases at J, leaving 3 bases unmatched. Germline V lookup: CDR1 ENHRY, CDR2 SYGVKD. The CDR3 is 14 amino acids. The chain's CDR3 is CAIRGGQGDYGYTF. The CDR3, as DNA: TGTGCCATCAGGGGGGGACAGGGGGACTATGGCTACACCTTC.

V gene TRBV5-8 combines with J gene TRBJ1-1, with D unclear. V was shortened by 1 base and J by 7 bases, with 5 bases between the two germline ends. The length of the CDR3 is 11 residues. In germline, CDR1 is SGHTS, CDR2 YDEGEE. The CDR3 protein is CASSLLGEAFF. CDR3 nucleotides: TGTGCCAGCAGCTTGCTTGGTGAAGCTTTCTTT.

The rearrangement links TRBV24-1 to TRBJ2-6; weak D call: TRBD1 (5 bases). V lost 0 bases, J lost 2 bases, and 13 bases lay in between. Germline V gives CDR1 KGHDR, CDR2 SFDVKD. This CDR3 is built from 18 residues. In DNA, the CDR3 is TGTGCCACCAGTGATTTGTTTTTGGGCAGGGCTGGGGCCAACGTCCTGACTTTC. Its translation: CATSDLFLGRAGANVLTF.

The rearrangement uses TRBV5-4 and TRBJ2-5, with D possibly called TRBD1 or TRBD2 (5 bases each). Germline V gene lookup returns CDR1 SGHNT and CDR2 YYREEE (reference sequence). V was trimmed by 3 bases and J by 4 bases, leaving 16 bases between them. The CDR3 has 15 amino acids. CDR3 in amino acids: CASSSPGASGETQYF. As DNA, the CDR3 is TGTGCCAGCAGCTCCCCCGGGGCCAGTGGAGAGACCCAGTACTTC. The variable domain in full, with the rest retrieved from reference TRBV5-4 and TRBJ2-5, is ETGVTQSPTHLIKTRGQQVTLRCSSQSGHNTVSWYQQALGQGPQFIFQYYREEENGRGNFPPRFSGLQFPNYSSELNVNALELDDSALYLCASSSPGASGETQYFGPGTRLLVL.